Listed below are T cell receptor beta chains from one sample, sequenced in a study of shared clonotypes between healthy human individuals. The data were produced by immunoSEQ multiplex PCR, yet TCRdb's version contains in-frame clones alone and is incomplete. Of 1.5 million to 2.5 million clones in the sample, about 95% were seen once. The sample taken for sequencing was naive CD8+ T cells sorted from blood. These receptors were taken from a man between 18 and 35 years old in good health. The CDR3 runs from the conserved cysteine through the conserved F or W. D genes are given only for firm matches. The size field is filled for only some rows; it gives once, few, many or a size class.

v_call,d_call,clone_size,j_call,cdr3_aa,cdr3_nt
TRBV13,-,-,TRBJ2-7,CASSGVSYEQYF,TGTGCCAGCAGCGGGGTCTCCTACGAGCAGTACTTC
TRBV28,-,-,TRBJ1-1,CASTLTVRNTEAFF,TGTGCCAGCACCCTGACAGTTAGGAACACTGAAGCTTTCTTT
TRBV28,-,once,TRBJ1-5,CASSHPRDTPRGSNQPQHF,TGTGCCAGCAGCCACCCCCGGGACACCCCCCGGGGCAGCAATCAGCCCCAGCATTTT
TRBV6-5,-,-,TRBJ1-4,CASSTEPTIYEKLFF,TGTGCCAGCAGTACGGAGCCAACGATATATGAAAAACTGTTTTTT
TRBV2,-,-,TRBJ1-5,CASRESGGHQPQHF,TGTGCCAGCAGGGAGTCGGGGGGTCATCAGCCCCAGCATTTT
TRBV7-9,-,-,TRBJ2-5,CASSLIGATQGEQETQYF,TGTGCCAGCAGCCTTATAGGCGCCACACAGGGAGAGCAAGAGACCCAGTACTTC
TRBV7-2,-,-,TRBJ2-3,CASSPLGPTDTQYF,TGTGCCAGCAGCCCCTTGGGACCCACAGATACGCAGTATTTT
TRBV9,-,-,TRBJ2-6,CASSLGTAPTYSGANVLTF,TGTGCCAGCAGTCTCGGAACAGCGCCAACTTACTCTGGGGCCAACGTCCTGACTTTC
TRBV4-1,TRBD2,-,TRBJ2-3,CASSQDQGGGSTDTQYF,TGCGCCAGCAGCCAAGATCAGGGCGGGGGGAGCACAGATACGCAGTATTTT
TRBV7-9,-,-,TRBJ2-7,CASSTWGANEQYF,TGTGCCAGCAGCACTTGGGGGGCGAATGAGCAGTACTTC
TRBV27,TRBD1,-,TRBJ2-1,CASSLLTGSSYNEQFF,TGTGCCAGCAGTTTACTGACAGGGAGCTCCTACAATGAGCAGTTCTTC
TRBV28,-,-,TRBJ1-1,CASRVTGSTEAFF,TGTGCCAGCAGGGTGACAGGTAGCACTGAAGCTTTCTTT
TRBV29-1,-,-,TRBJ1-1,CSVEELGNTEAFF,TGCAGCGTTGAAGAATTGGGGAACACTGAAGCTTTCTTT
TRBV19,TRBD2,-,TRBJ2-2,CASSSGTSGRAVNTGELFF,TGTGCCAGTAGTAGCGGGACTAGCGGGAGGGCCGTCAACACCGGGGAGCTGTTTTTT
TRBV28,-,-,TRBJ2-7,CASRAPARGAYEQYF,TGTGCCAGCAGAGCCCCCGCGCGGGGAGCCTACGAGCAGTACTTC
TRBV19,-,once,TRBJ1-2,CASSILREDYGYTF,TGTGCCAGTAGTATTCTAAGGGAAGACTATGGCTACACCTTC
TRBV6-1,TRBD1,few,TRBJ1-6,CASSDFTTGALRDSPLHF,TGTGCCAGCAGTGATTTCACCACAGGGGCCCTTAGGGATTCACCCCTCCACTTT
TRBV30,TRBD2,-,TRBJ2-3,CAWSVRGSGSWADTQYF,TGTGCCTGGAGTGTACGGGGTAGCGGGAGCTGGGCAGATACGCAGTATTTT
TRBV9,TRBD2,-,TRBJ2-7,CASSVGIAGGYEQYF,TGTGCCAGCAGCGTAGGGATAGCGGGGGGATACGAGCAGTACTTC
TRBV5-8,-,once,TRBJ2-7,CASSYRDSNSYEQYF,TGTGCCAGCAGCTACCGGGACTCTAACTCCTACGAGCAGTACTTC
TRBV7-2,TRBD2,-,TRBJ2-1,CASSLGWAGATYNEQFF,TGTGCCAGCAGCTTAGGGTGGGCGGGAGCGACCTACAATGAGCAGTTCTTC
TRBV19,-,-,TRBJ2-3,CASGWDSEDTQYF,TGTGCCAGTGGCTGGGACTCGGAAGATACGCAGTATTTT
TRBV10-3,TRBD2,-,TRBJ2-1,CAISEPTPLAGGSNEQFF,TGTGCCATCAGTGAGCCGACCCCACTAGCGGGGGGGTCGAATGAGCAGTTCTTC
TRBV30,TRBD1,-,TRBJ1-5,CAWSYGQAGNQPQHF,TGTGCCTGGAGTTACGGACAGGCGGGCAATCAGCCCCAGCATTTT
TRBV27,-,-,TRBJ2-2,CASSLRAGGELFF,TGTGCCAGCAGTCTGAGGGCGGGCGGGGAGCTGTTTTTT
TRBV30,-,-,TRBJ1-2,CAWSVAFGGYTF,TGTGCCTGGAGTGTCGCTTTTGGTGGCTACACCTTC
TRBV4-3,TRBD1,-,TRBJ2-7,CASSPGTGTPYEQYF,TGCGCCAGCAGCCCGGGGACAGGCACCCCCTACGAGCAGTACTTC
TRBV4-3,TRBD2,-,TRBJ2-5,CASSQDRASNRLAGDQETQYF,TGCGCCAGCAGCCAAGATCGGGCCTCGAATAGACTAGCGGGAGATCAAGAGACCCAGTACTTC
TRBV27,TRBD1,-,TRBJ2-7,CASSLSPGTGTHEQYF,TGTGCCAGCAGTTTATCGCCCGGGACAGGGACCCACGAGCAGTACTTC
TRBV7-9,-,few,TRBJ1-2,CASSFEGPHYGYTF,TGTGCCAGCAGCTTTGAGGGGCCCCATTATGGCTACACCTTC
TRBV27,-,-,TRBJ1-2,CASSSRGAWEGYTF,TGTGCCAGCAGTTCCCGGGGGGCCTGGGAGGGCTACACCTTC
TRBV6-1,-,-,TRBJ1-1,CASRGTANTEAFF,TGTGCCAGCAGGGGGACTGCGAACACTGAAGCTTTCTTT
TRBV9,TRBD2,-,TRBJ2-3,CASSSSGREDTQYF,TGTGCCAGCAGTTCTAGCGGGAGGGAGGATACGCAGTATTTT
TRBV27,-,-,TRBJ2-1,CASSPRGSLNEQFF,TGTGCCAGCAGTCCTCGGGGGAGTTTGAATGAGCAGTTCTTC
TRBV4-3,-,-,TRBJ2-7,CASSQDRIGAAYEQYF,TGCGCCAGCAGCCAAGATCGGATCGGGGCCGCCTACGAGCAGTACTTC
TRBV9,-,-,TRBJ2-5,CASSANYLETQYF,TGTGCCAGCAGCGCTAACTACCTGGAGACCCAGTACTTC
TRBV7-6,TRBD2,-,TRBJ2-3,CASSQGLAGGPDTQYF,TGTGCCAGCAGCCAGGGACTAGCGGGAGGGCCGGATACGCAGTATTTT
TRBV27,-,-,TRBJ2-7,CASRQFQGINYEQYF,TGTGCCAGCAGACAGTTCCAGGGGATCAACTACGAGCAGTACTTC
TRBV11-2,TRBD1,-,TRBJ2-3,CASSPATGGATDTQYF,TGTGCCAGCAGCCCAGCCACAGGGGGCGCGACAGATACGCAGTATTTT
TRBV11-3,-,-,TRBJ2-1,CASSLGGEQFF,TGTGCCAGCAGCTTGGGGGGTGAGCAGTTCTTC
TRBV4-1,TRBD1,-,TRBJ1-2,CASSQFGTGGADYGYTF,TGCGCCAGCAGCCAGTTCGGGACAGGGGGCGCGGACTATGGCTACACCTTC
TRBV6-5,-,-,TRBJ2-1,CASSYSAGSSYNEQFF,TGTGCCAGCAGTTACTCTGCAGGGAGCTCCTACAATGAGCAGTTCTTC
TRBV27,TRBD1,-,TRBJ2-7,CASSLRWGQGSYEQYF,TGTGCCAGCAGTCTCCGGTGGGGACAGGGTTCCTACGAGCAGTACTTC
TRBV7-9,-,-,TRBJ2-1,CASRRESYNEQFF,TGTGCCAGCAGGCGCGAATCCTACAATGAGCAGTTCTTC
TRBV5-4,-,-,TRBJ2-7,CASRPMVSSYEQYF,TGTGCCAGCCGTCCGATGGTAAGCTCCTACGAGCAGTACTTC
TRBV2,-,-,TRBJ2-7,CASSEAVGGYEQYF,TGTGCCAGCAGTGAAGCGGTAGGAGGCTACGAGCAGTACTTC
TRBV7-9,TRBD1,-,TRBJ2-5,CASSPTGVELETQYF,TGTGCCAGCAGCCCGACAGGGGTTGAATTGGAGACCCAGTACTTC
TRBV6-6,TRBD2,-,TRBJ2-1,CASSSRVSGRAIAPFF,TGTGCCAGCAGTTCACGGGTTAGCGGGAGGGCCATCGCTCCGTTCTTC